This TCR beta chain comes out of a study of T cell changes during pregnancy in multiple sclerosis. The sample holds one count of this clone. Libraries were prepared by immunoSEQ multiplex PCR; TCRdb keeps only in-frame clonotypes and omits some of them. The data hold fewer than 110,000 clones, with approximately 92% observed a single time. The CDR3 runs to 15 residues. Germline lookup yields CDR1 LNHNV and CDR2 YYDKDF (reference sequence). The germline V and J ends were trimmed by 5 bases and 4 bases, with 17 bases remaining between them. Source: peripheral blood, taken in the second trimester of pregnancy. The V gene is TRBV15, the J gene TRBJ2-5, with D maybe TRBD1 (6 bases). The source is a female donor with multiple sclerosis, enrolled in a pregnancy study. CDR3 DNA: TGTGCCACCAGCCCCGGATCGGGACAAGGAGAGACCCAGTACTTC. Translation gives CATSPGSGQGETQYF.